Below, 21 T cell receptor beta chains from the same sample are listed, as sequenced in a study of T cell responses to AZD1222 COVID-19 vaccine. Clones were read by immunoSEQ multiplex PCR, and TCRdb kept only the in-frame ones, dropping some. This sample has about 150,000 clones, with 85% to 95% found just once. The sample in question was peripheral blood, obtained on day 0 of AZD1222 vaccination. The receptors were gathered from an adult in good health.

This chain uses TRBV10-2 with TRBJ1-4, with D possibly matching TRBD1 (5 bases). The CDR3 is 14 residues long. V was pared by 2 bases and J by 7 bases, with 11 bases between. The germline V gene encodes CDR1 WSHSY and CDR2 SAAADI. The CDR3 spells CASSEGGWSEKLFF. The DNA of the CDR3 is TGCGCCAGCAGTGAGGGGGGATGGAGTGAAAAACTGTTTTTT.

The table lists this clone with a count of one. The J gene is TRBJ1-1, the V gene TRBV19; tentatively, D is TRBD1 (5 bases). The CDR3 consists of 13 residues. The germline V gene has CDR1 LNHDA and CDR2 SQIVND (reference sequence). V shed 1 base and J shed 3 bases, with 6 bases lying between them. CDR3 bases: TGTGCCAGTAGTATAGCAGGGTACACTGAAGCTTTCTTT. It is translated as CASSIAGYTEAFF.

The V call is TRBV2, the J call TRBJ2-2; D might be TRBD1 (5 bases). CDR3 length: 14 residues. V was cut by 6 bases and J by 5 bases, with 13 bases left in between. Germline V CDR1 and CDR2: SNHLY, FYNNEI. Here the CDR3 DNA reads TGTGCCAGCAGATGGCAGGGCGCTACCGGGGAGCTGTTTTTT. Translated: CASRWQGATGELFF.

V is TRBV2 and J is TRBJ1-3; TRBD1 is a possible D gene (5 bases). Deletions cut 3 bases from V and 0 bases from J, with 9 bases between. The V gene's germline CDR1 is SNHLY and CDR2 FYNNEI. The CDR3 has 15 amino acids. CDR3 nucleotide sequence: TGTGCCAGCAGTGAGCAGGGAACCTCTGGAAACACCATATATTTT. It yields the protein CASSEQGTSGNTIYF.

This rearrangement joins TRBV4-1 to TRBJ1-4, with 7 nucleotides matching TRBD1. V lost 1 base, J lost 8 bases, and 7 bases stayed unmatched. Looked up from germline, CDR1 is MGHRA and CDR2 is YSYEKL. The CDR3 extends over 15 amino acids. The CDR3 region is CASSQGTGVGEKLFF. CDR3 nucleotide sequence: TGCGCCAGCAGCCAAGGTACAGGGGTTGGGGAAAAACTGTTTTTT.

The CDR3 loop is CASSLNRDHAPHEQYV. The CDR3 DNA reads as TGTGCCAGCAGCTTGAACAGGGATCATGCGCCCCACGAGCAGTACGTC. This rearrangement joins TRBV5-5 to TRBJ2-7, with D possibly matching TRBD1 (6 bases). Germline V lookup: CDR1 SGHKS, CDR2 YYEKEE (reference sequence). The CDR3 spans 16 residues. The V gene lost 1 base and the J gene lost 5 bases, with 19 bases spanning the gap.

The CDR3 nucleotides read TGTGCCAGCAGCGGGACCGGGACAGCCTATGGCTACACCTTC. It yields the protein CASSGTGTAYGYTF. This chain links TRBV9 with TRBJ1-2, with 7 bases that match TRBD1. This CDR3 has 14 amino acids. Germline CDR1 and CDR2: SGDLS and YYNGEE. V was clipped by 3 bases and J by 4 bases; unmatched bases: 6.

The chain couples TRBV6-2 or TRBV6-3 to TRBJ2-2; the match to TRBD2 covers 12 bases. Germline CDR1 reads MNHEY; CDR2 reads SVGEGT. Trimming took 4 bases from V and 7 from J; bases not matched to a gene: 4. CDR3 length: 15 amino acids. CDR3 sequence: CASSSLLAGGGELFF. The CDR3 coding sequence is TGTGCCAGCAGTTCCCTACTAGCGGGAGGCGGGGAGCTGTTTTTT.

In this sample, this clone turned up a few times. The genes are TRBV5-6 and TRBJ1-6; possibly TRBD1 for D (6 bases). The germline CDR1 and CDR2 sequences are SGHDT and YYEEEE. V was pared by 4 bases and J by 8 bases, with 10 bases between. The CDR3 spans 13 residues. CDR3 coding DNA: TGTGCCAGCAGCAGGGACATAGATTCACCCCTCCACTTT. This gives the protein CASSRDIDSPLHF.

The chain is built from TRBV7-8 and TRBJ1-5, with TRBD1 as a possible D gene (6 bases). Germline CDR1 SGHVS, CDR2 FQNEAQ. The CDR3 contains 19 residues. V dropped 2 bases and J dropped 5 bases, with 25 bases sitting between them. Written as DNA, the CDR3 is TGTGCCAGCAGCTTAATCGGGGGGCCCAGAGCCCAGACCGATCAGCCCCAGCATTTT. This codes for CASSLIGGPRAQTDQPQHF.

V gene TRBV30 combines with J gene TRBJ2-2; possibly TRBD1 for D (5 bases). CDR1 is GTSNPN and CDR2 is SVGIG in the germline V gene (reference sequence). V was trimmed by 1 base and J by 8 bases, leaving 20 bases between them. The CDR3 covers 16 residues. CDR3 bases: TGTGCCTGGAGTGAAAGGGGTTTGGCGAACGGAGGGGAGCTGTTTTTT. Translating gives CAWSERGLANGGELFF.

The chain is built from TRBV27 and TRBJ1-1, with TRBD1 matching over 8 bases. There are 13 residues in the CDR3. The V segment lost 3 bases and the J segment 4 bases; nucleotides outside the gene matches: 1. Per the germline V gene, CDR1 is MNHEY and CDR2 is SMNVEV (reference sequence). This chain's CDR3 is CASSFDRGTEAFF. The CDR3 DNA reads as TGTGCCAGCAGTTTCGACAGGGGCACTGAAGCTTTCTTT.

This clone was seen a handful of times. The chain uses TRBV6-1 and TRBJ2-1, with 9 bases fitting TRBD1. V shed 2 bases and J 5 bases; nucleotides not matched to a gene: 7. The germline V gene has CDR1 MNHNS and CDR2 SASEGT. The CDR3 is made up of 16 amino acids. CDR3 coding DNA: TGTGCCAGCAGTGAACTTACCGGGACAGGGAACAATGAGCAGTTCTTC. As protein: CASSELTGTGNNEQFF.

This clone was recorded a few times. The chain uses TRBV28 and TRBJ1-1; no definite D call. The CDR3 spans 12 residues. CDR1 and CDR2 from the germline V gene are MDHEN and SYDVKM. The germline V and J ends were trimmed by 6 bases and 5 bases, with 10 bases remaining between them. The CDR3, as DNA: TGTGCCAGCAGGCCACACCAAACTGAAGCTTTCTTT. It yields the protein CASRPHQTEAFF.

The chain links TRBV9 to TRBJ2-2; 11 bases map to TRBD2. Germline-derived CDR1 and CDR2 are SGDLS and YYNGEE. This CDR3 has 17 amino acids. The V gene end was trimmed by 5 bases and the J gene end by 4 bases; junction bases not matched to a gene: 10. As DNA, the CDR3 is TGTGCCAGCAGTTTGATTAGCGGGGGGGCCGCCACCGGGGAGCTGTTTTTT. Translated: CASSLISGGAATGELFF.

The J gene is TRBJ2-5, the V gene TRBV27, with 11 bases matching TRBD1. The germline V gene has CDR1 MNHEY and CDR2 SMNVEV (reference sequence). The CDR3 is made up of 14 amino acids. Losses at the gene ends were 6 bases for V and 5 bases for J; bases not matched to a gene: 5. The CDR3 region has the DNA TGTGCCAGCAGCAGGTGGGACAGGGGGGAGACCCAGTACTTC. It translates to CASSRWDRGETQYF.

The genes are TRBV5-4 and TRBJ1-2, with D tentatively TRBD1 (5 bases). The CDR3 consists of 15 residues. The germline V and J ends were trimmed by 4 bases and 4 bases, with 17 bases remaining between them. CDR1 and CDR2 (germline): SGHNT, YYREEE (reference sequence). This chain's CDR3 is CASSLGREGIYGYTF. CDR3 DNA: TGTGCCAGCAGCCTCGGCCGGGAGGGGATCTATGGCTACACCTTC.

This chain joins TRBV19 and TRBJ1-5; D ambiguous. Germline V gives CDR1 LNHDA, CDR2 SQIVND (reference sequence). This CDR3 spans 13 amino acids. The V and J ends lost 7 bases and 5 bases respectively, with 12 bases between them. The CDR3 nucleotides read TGTGCCAGTACCGATATAGGGCATCAGCCCCAGCATTTT. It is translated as CASTDIGHQPQHF.

The CDR3 is CASSQDIGQGKVFF. DNA of the CDR3: TGCGCCAGCAGCCAAGATATCGGTCAGGGTAAGGTTTTCTTT. The chain links TRBV4-1 to TRBJ1-1; the D gene is possibly TRBD1 (5 bases). With 0 bases removed from V and 13 bases from J, the gap between germline ends came to 18 bases. This CDR3 contains 14 residues. Germline lookup yields CDR1 MGHRA and CDR2 YSYEKL.

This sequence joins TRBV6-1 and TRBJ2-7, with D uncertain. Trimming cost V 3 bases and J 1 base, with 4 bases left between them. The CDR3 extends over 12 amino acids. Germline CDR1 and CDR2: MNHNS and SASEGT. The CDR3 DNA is TGTGCCAGCAGTGATAGGTCCTACGAGCAGTACGTC. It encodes CASSDRSYEQYV.

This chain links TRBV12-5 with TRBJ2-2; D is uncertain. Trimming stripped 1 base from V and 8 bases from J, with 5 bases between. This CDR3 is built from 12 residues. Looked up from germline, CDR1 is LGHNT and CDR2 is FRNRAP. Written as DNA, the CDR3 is TGTGCTAGTGGTTTGGGCCGGGGGGAGCTGTTTTTT. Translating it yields CASGLGRGELFF.